These T cell receptor beta chains were read from a single sample in a study of beta chain features in type 1 diabetes. The repertoire was sequenced with immunoSEQ multiplex PCR; TCRdb's copy has only in-frame clones and lacks some. The sample includes 150,000 to 170,000 clones, over 9% of them seen just once. The sequencing sample was made of central memory CD4+ T cells from blood. These receptors all come from a man aged 25-45 years with type 1 diabetes. Both conserved end residues are part of each CDR3. The order of the fields is V gene, J gene, clone size, D gene, CDR3 protein, CDR3 DNA. A D gene is named only where the DNA matches it firmly. Expanded clones are given a class, and other clones once, few, many or no size at all.

TRBV11-2	TRBJ1-5	few	-	CASSFSGGMGQPQHF	TGTGCCAGCAGCTTCTCGGGGGGCATGGGTCAGCCCCAGCATTTT
TRBV7-2	TRBJ2-3	-	-	CASSSSGNPTDTQYF	TGTGCCAGCAGCAGTAGCGGTAATCCCACAGATACGCAGTATTTT
TRBV18	TRBJ2-1	-	TRBD1	CASSPSSGTDNEQFF	TGTGCCAGCTCACCCTCCTCCGGGACAGACAATGAGCAGTTCTTC
TRBV25-1	TRBJ2-1	-	-	CASATGSYNEQFF	TGTGCCAGCGCCACCGGCTCCTACAATGAGCAGTTCTTC
TRBV29-1	TRBJ2-5	-	-	CSVELTRQETQYF	TGCAGCGTTGAATTGACACGCCAAGAGACCCAGTACTTC
TRBV6-1	TRBJ1-5	few	TRBD1	CARSTGDNSNQPQHF	TGTGCCAGGTCGACAGGGGATAATAGCAATCAGCCCCAGCATTTT
TRBV2	TRBJ2-1	-	TRBD2	CASRRTSASSYNEQFF	TGTGCCAGCAGGAGGACTAGCGCGAGCTCCTACAATGAGCAGTTCTTC
TRBV29-1	TRBJ1-4	few	-	CSVSGGDEKLFF	TGCAGCGTTTCAGGAGGGGATGAAAAACTGTTTTTT
TRBV7-3	TRBJ2-1	-	-	CASSSAGREQFF	TGTGCCAGCAGTTCTGCGGGCCGGGAGCAGTTCTTC
TRBV9	TRBJ1-1	few	-	CASSVKGLRSGEAFF	TGTGCCAGCAGCGTAAAGGGACTTCGTTCTGGTGAAGCTTTCTTT
TRBV10-3	TRBJ2-1	-	TRBD2	CATSGGVASYNEQFF	TGTGCCACGTCGGGGGGGGTCGCCTCCTACAATGAGCAGTTCTTC
TRBV9	TRBJ2-7	few	TRBD2	CASSPGLAGASEQYF	TGTGCCAGCAGCCCGGGACTAGCGGGAGCATCCGAGCAGTACTTC
TRBV25-1	TRBJ2-5	-	TRBD1	CASSSLMTGRETQYF	TGTGCCAGCAGTTCCCTTATGACAGGGAGAGAGACCCAGTACTTC
TRBV7-9	TRBJ2-5	few	TRBD2	CASSLRPGLTIQETQYF	TGTGCCAGCAGCTTACGCCCGGGACTAACGATACAAGAGACCCAGTACTTC
TRBV7-2	TRBJ2-7	-	TRBD2	CASSLDSTSGSRSSYEQYF	TGTGCCAGCAGCTTAGATTCGACTAGCGGGAGTAGAAGCTCCTACGAGCAGTACTTC
TRBV28	TRBJ2-7	-	TRBD1	CASSLTGESYEQYF	TGTGCCAGCAGTTTAACAGGGGAGAGCTACGAGCAGTACTTC
TRBV29-1	TRBJ1-2	-	TRBD1	CSVWDRDLSHGYTF	TGCAGCGTTTGGGACAGAGATTTATCCCATGGCTACACCTTC
TRBV4-3	TRBJ1-2	-	-	CASSRVSGLEADGYTF	TGCGCCAGCAGCCGTGTATCAGGACTCGAGGCGGATGGCTACACCTTC
TRBV19	TRBJ1-2	many	-	CATSPGSGYTF	TGTGCCACCTCCCCCGGGAGTGGCTACACCTTC
TRBV2	TRBJ2-7	-	TRBD1	CASSLSLGQGYEQYF	TGTGCCAGCAGTTTATCGTTAGGACAGGGCTACGAGCAGTACTTC
TRBV4-3	TRBJ2-2	-	TRBD2	CASSQVSGIPTGELFF	TGCGCCAGCAGCCAGGTTAGCGGGATACCCACCGGGGAGCTGTTTTTT
TRBV21-1	TRBJ1-4	-	-	CASSKVRIKRAFF	TGTGCCAGCAGCAAGGTACGCATTAAGCGGGCGTTTTTT
TRBV5-1	TRBJ2-3	few	TRBD2	CASRSERGSTDTQYF	TGCGCCAGCCGATCAGAGCGGGGCAGCACAGATACGCAGTATTTT